A selection of T cell receptor beta chains follows, all from one sample in a study of blood T cell repertoires in COVID-19. Data came from immunoSEQ multiplex PCR; TCRdb stores just in-frame clones and leaves some out. The repertoire holds a few hundred thousand clones, with around 87% as singletons. Input material: PBMCs or T cells enriched from blood (not recorded which). Receptors were obtained from a young woman with acute COVID-19. CDR3s include the opening cysteine and the closing phenylalanine or tryptophan. The D gene is left open where the match is weak. The size field is filled for only some rows; it gives once, few, many or a size class.

J gene,V gene,clone size,D gene,CDR3 DNA,CDR3 protein
TRBJ1-5,TRBV28,NA,NA,TGTGCCAGCAGTCGTGACAGCGTTAATCAGCCCCAGCATTTT,CASSRDSVNQPQHF
TRBJ1-4,TRBV5-1,NA,NA,TGCGCCAGCAGCTTGGCGGCAGGGGAGCATGGAAAACTGTTTTTT,CASSLAAGEHGKLFF
TRBJ1-1,TRBV6-1,NA,NA,TGTGCCAGCAGTGACCGGACAGTCGAAGCTTTCTTT,CASSDRTVEAFF
TRBJ2-1,TRBV19,NA,TRBD2,TGTGCCAGATCGGGACTAGCGGGACAGAATGAGCAGTTCTTC,CARSGLAGQNEQFF
TRBJ1-2,TRBV14,once,NA,TGTGCCAGCAGCCAATGGGGGCGCGACTATGGCTACACCTTC,CASSQWGRDYGYTF
TRBJ2-3,TRBV3-1/TRBV3-2,NA,TRBD2,TGTGCCAGCAGCCCGATAGCGGGAGCCACAGATACGCAGTATTTT,CASSPIAGATDTQYF
TRBJ2-2,TRBV4-1,NA,NA,TGCGCCAGCAGCCAAGAGGGGCGGGAAACCGGGGAGCTGTTTTTT,CASSQEGRETGELFF
TRBJ2-2,TRBV19,NA,TRBD2,TGTGCCAGTAGTATAGGTACTAGCGGGAAGACCGGGGAGCTGTTTTTT,CASSIGTSGKTGELFF
TRBJ2-7,TRBV19,NA,TRBD2,TGTGCCAGTAGGCCCGGGACTAGCGGATCCTACGAGCAGTACTTC,CASRPGTSGSYEQYF
TRBJ1-2,TRBV24-1,NA,NA,TGTGCCACAGGCCAGGGTGGGGAAGGTGGCTACACCTTC,CATGQGGEGGYTF
TRBJ1-5,TRBV29-1,few,TRBD1,TGCAGCGTTTCTACAGGGGGCAATCAGCCCCAGCATTTT,CSVSTGGNQPQHF
TRBJ2-3,TRBV7-6,NA,NA,TGTGCCAGCAGCTTAGAGACAGGTTTCACAGATACGCAGTATTTT,CASSLETGFTDTQYF
TRBJ2-5,TRBV19,NA,TRBD2,TGTGCCAGTAGTATCGGACTAGCGGGAGTCCCGGTAAAAGAGACCCAGTACTTC,CASSIGLAGVPVKETQYF
TRBJ1-1,TRBV9,NA,NA,TGTGCCAGCAGCGCGAGCGTAGCCACTGAAGCTTTCTTT,CASSASVATEAFF